This T cell receptor beta chain was recorded in a study of cytomegalovirus exposure and HLA in healthy donors. Study as a whole: Earlier, some 170 million T cells were analyzed, and 95 million to 140 million unique TCR beta sequences were found among them.

The V gene lost 3 bases and the J gene lost 0 bases, with 22 bases spanning the gap. Germline V lookup: CDR1 SGDLS, CDR2 YYNGEE. CDR3 length: 18 residues. The study, taken as a whole, reports: In a later analysis, a missense DCLRE1C variant was linked to TCR beta V- and J-gene trimming. Versus the approximately 720-donor mean, an Asian-associated ancestry cluster reportedly showed fewer N-insertions in a later analysis.

As for this clone: Its antigen is not identified.

The study ran its PCR with 60 Vbeta and 13 Jbeta primers. The protocol was immunoSEQ multiplex PCR, while the TCRdb copy is restricted to in-frame clones and leaves out a portion. Here the sample table reports approximately 150,000 clones. What was sequenced was PBMCs. The rearrangement links TRBV9 to TRBJ2-7; the D is unclear. This TCR was recovered from a woman under 30 in good health and CMV-seronegative. CDR3 region: CASSDVPRRVISSYEQYV. The CDR3 DNA reads as TGTGCCAGCAGCGACGTTCCCAGGCGCGTAATAAGCTCCTACGAGCAGTACGTC.